This T cell receptor beta chain was obtained from a study of blood T cell repertoires in COVID-19 (dated by TCRdb to about 2020). Notes on the research overall: The collaborator samples originated in the United States, Italy and Spain and spanned the acute and convalescent phases of COVID-19. The prospective study material was composed of cDNA or gDNA derived from T cells, B-cell-depleted T cells, or PBMCs. The dataset comprised deeply sampled blood TCRbeta repertoires from subjects exposed to, actively infected with, or recovered from COVID-19. A freely available public database, intended as a resource for researchers studying the immune response to SARS-CoV-2, is where the repertoires were released. The samples were drawn from two sources: the first 160 participants of the ongoing ImmuneRACE study, and 1,000 to 1,500 subjects contributed by 6 global collaborators. Nearly every sample came with metadata listing a de-identified subject ID, COVID-19 status, age in years and sex. Where HLA class I and class II types were available, the types were taken from metadata supplied by the sample provider, not from assay-based typing.

CDR1 SGHRS and CDR2 YFSETQ are derived from the germline V gene. Between the V and J ends, shortened by 0 bases and 4 bases respectively, the junction contains 10 bases. The cysteine opens and the phenylalanine closes a CDR3 of 14 amino acids. Left in the record is the CDR3 DNA by itself, 42 bases read in frame from the first base. TCRbeta CDR3 regions were amplified from genomic DNA using the immunoSEQ Assay, a bias-controlled multiplex PCR. On the study's bioinformatics: The number of nucleated cells in each sample was estimated from the amplification of reference gene primers within the assay. To quantify the absolute abundance of each unique TCRbeta CDR3 rearrangement, sequence reads were collapsed and filtered. For each sample, productive Simpson clonality was calculated as the square root of Simpson's diversity index over productive rearrangements. TCRdb retrieved this table from immuneACCESS and kept in-frame rearrangements only. Not all clones are present; in checked studies, unresolved V genes account for under half, and no reason is known for the remainder. Clonal size and the V and J genes are those of that table, whereas D and trimming came from the DNA. The sample table shows a few hundred thousand clones, and 90% are seen once. Approximately 4% of the sample comes from the top ten.

Collaborating institutions collected whole blood in K2EDTA tubes following their own protocols. For TCRbeta analysis, collaborators shipped samples as frozen whole blood, isolated PBMCs, or DNA extracted from either of those sample types. In this sample, this clone turned up many times. Which antigen it targets is not known. No per-base quality is available; no much larger clone lies one base away. Beyond this particular receptor, the publication reports: The quantity of clinical and demographic metadata differed by source and by participant and was supplied without curation.

The V and J segments used are TRBV5-1 and TRBJ1-1; no D gene call is confident. The source of this sequence is a woman in her forties with acute or convalescent COVID-19. Source material: peripheral blood. The CDR3 protein: CASSLDGGGTEAFF. The sequenced DNA is TGCGCCAGCAGCTTGGACGGCGGAGGCACTGAAGCTTTCTTT.